This T cell receptor beta chain was recovered during a study of T cells after somatic rescue of genetic block. Measured with immunoSEQ multiplex PCR; TCRdb has only the in-frame clones, and not every one. The sample carries 60,000 to 75,000 clones, around 90% recorded once. The CDR3 covers 18 residues. J was trimmed by 2 bases and V by 1 base; bases with no gene match: 7. Germline V gives CDR1 LGHNA, CDR2 YSLEER. Specimen: peripheral blood mononuclear cells (PBMCs). The J gene is TRBJ2-3, the V gene TRBV4-3; the match to TRBD2 covers 12 bases. The clonotype comes from a man aged 40-55 years. CDR3 sequence: CASSQGGSSGRATDTQYF. Here the CDR3 DNA reads TGCGCCAGCAGCCAAGGGGGGTCTAGCGGGAGGGCCACAGATACGCAGTATTTT.